These 21 T cell receptor beta chains were all obtained from the same sample, sequenced in a study of blood T cell repertoires in COVID-19. TCRdb's table, derived via immunoSEQ multiplex PCR, lists solely in-frame clones and lacks some. The data hold fewer than 200,000 clones, with roughly 90% observed a single time. Sequencing input: peripheral blood. These receptor sequences come from a man in his fifties or sixties with acute or convalescent COVID-19.

This clone has only one observation. The chain couples TRBV18 to TRBJ2-1, with D perhaps matching TRBD2 (6 bases). CDR1 and CDR2 from the germline V gene are KGHSH and LQKENI. This CDR3 is 13 amino acids long. Trimming took off 5 bases at V and 5 bases at J, with 10 bases between the two ends. Here the CDR3 DNA reads TGTGCCAGCTCAGCGGGAATTAACAATGAGCAGTTCTTC. This translates into CASSAGINNEQFF.

This clone occurred once. The rearrangement links TRBV10-2 to TRBJ1-6; the match to TRBD1 covers 7 bases. Germline CDR1 WSHSY, CDR2 SAAADI. Germline trimming cut 7 bases from V and 5 bases from J; bases unmatched to any gene: 5. The length of the CDR3 is 14 residues. The CDR3 DNA reads as TGCGCCAGCACCGCAGACAGGGATAATTCACCCCTCCACTTT. Translation gives CASTADRDNSPLHF.

The V gene is TRBV5-1, the J gene TRBJ2-3, with D possibly being TRBD1 (6 bases). CDR1 and CDR2 (germline): SGHRS, YFSETQ. The V end was cut by 3 bases, the J end by 2 bases, with 16 bases between. The CDR3 spans 16 residues. In DNA form, the CDR3 reads TGCGCCAGCAGCTCAACAGGGTCAGAGGCCACAGATACGCAGTATTTT. It yields the protein CASSSTGSEATDTQYF.

The gene calls are TRBV4-1 and TRBJ1-3; D call uncertain. This CDR3 has 15 residues. CDR1 MGHRA and CDR2 YSYEKL come from the germline V gene. V was shortened by 1 base and J by 2 bases, with 9 bases between the two germline ends. CDR3 in DNA: TGCGCCAGCAGCCAAGGGGAGAGGGCTGGAAACACCATATATTTT. This encodes CASSQGERAGNTIYF.

The CDR3 DNA follows: TGTGCCAGCAGCTTAGAGGGGGCGGGCACCGGGGAGCTGTTTTTT. It specifies CASSLEGAGTGELFF. The chain is built from TRBV11-2 and TRBJ2-2; a possible D gene is TRBD1 (6 bases). Trimming took 0 bases from V and 4 from J, leaving 9 bases between them. The CDR3 has 15 residues. The germline V gene has CDR1 SGHAT and CDR2 FQNNGV. The whole variable domain, filled in from reference TRBV11-2 and TRBJ2-2, reads EAGVAQSPRYKIIEKRQSVAFWCNPISGHATLYWYQQILGQGPKLLIQFQNNGVVDDSQLPKDRFSAERLKGVDSTLKIQPAKLEDSAVYLCASSLEGAGTGELFFGEGSRLTVL.

This clone was observed a few times. This chain links TRBV19 with TRBJ1-4; D may be TRBD1 (6 bases). V was pared by 4 bases and J by 0 bases, with 9 bases between. Looked up from germline, CDR1 is LNHDA and CDR2 is SQIVND (reference sequence). This CDR3 comprises 15 residues. CDR3: CASSRRGSTNEKLFF. In DNA, the CDR3 is TGTGCCAGTAGTAGAAGGGGGTCAACTAATGAAAAACTGTTTTTT.

This clone was counted a few times. V gene TRBV7-2 combines with J gene TRBJ2-1, with 15 bases aligning to TRBD2. The J segment lost 9 bases and the V segment lost 4 bases, leaving 4 bases of the junction unmatched. This CDR3 region has 15 residues. The germline V gene has CDR1 SGHTA and CDR2 FQGNSA. As DNA, the CDR3 is TGTGCCAGCAGCTCCGGACTAGCGGGAGGGCCTGAGCAGTTCTTC. It codes for CASSSGLAGGPEQFF.

The chain recombines TRBV18 with TRBJ2-3; the D gene is possibly TRBD2 (5 bases). Germline values: CDR1 KGHSH, CDR2 LQKENI. Deletions cut 5 bases from V and 2 bases from J, with 14 bases between. This CDR3 is 15 amino acids long. The chain's CDR3 is CASSSNSGFTDTQYF. The CDR3 DNA follows: TGTGCCAGCTCATCCAACAGCGGATTCACAGATACGCAGTATTTT.

J is TRBJ1-3 and V is TRBV9; 10 nucleotides align to TRBD1. V shed 3 bases, J shed 2 bases, and the junction held 8 bases outside the gene matches. Germline values: CDR1 SGDLS, CDR2 YYNGEE. CDR3 length equals 17 residues. CDR3 nucleotide sequence: TGTGCCAGCAGCGCGGGCACCGGGACAGGGGCTGGAAACACCATATATTTT. This gives the protein CASSAGTGTGAGNTIYF. Full variable domain (remainder filled in from reference TRBV9 and TRBJ1-3): DSGVTQTPKHLITATGQRVTLRCSPRSGDLSVYWYQQSLDQGLQFLIQYYNGEERAKGNILERFSAQQFPDLHSELNLSSLELGDSALYFCASSAGTGTGAGNTIYFGEGSWLTVV.

The rearrangement joins TRBV30 to TRBJ1-2, with D possibly TRBD1 on 6 matching bases. Trimming removed 3 bases at V and 7 bases at J, with 15 bases between. CDR1 and CDR2 from the germline V gene are GTSNPN and SVGIG (reference sequence). The length of the CDR3 is 13 residues. The CDR3 region is CAWSSGTKGGYTF. The CDR3, as DNA: TGTGCCTGGAGCTCCGGGACAAAAGGTGGCTACACCTTC.

This clone was seen a few times. The chain is built from TRBV7-9 and TRBJ2-3, with TRBD2 identical over 9 bases. Losses at the gene ends were 1 base for V and 5 bases for J; bases not matched to a gene: 10. CDR1 and CDR2 from the germline V gene are SEHNR and FQNEAQ (reference sequence). The CDR3 is made up of 17 amino acids. The CDR3 region has the DNA TGTGCCAGCAGCTTAGTCACCGCGGGAGGGGCGTTAGATACGCAGTATTTT. Translated, it gives CASSLVTAGGALDTQYF.

This clone was seen only a few times. The rearrangement joins TRBV15 to TRBJ2-3, with a possible D match to TRBD1 (6 bases). Germline values: CDR1 LNHNV, CDR2 YYDKDF (reference sequence). This CDR3 has 16 amino acids. Deletions cut 3 bases from V and 4 bases from J, with 17 bases between. The DNA for the CDR3 is TGTGCCACCAGCAGTCTCGGGACATCCAGCGCAGATACGCAGTATTTT. Its translation is CATSSLGTSSADTQYF. Using reference TRBV15 and TRBJ2-3 for the parts outside the CDR3, the full variable domain is DAMVIQNPRYQVTQFGKPVTLSCSQTLNHNVMYWYQQKSSQAPKLLFHYYDKDFNNEADTPDNFQSRRPNTSFCFLDIRSPGLGDTAMYLCATSSLGTSSADTQYFGPGTRLTVL.

In this sample, this clone turned up a few times. This rearrangement joins TRBV27 to TRBJ1-6; D remains unclear. Germline CDR1 reads MNHEY; CDR2 reads SMNVEV (reference sequence). The V and J ends lost 3 bases and 0 bases respectively, with 3 bases between them. This CDR3 region has 14 residues. CDR3 protein: CASSLSSYNSPLHF. The CDR3, as DNA: TGTGCCAGCAGTTTGAGCTCCTATAATTCACCCCTCCACTTT.

V usage is TRBV5-1 and J usage is TRBJ1-3; a possible D gene is TRBD1 (5 bases). Germline CDR1 reads SGHRS; CDR2 reads YFSETQ. V was cut by 4 bases and J by 0 bases, with 8 bases left in between. The CDR3 sequence is 14 residues long. The CDR3 nucleotides read TGCGCCAGCAGCGGCGGGGCCTCTGGAAACACCATATATTTT. Its protein product is CASSGGASGNTIYF.

This clone was counted a single time. V is TRBV27 and J is TRBJ2-7, with TRBD2 matching 8 bases. Germline assignment: CDR1 MNHEY and CDR2 SMNVEV (reference sequence). This CDR3 is built from 18 residues. The J segment lost 4 bases and the V segment lost 0 bases, leaving 14 bases of the junction unmatched. DNA of the CDR3: TGTGCCAGCAGTTTATCGAGGGTAGGGACGGGGGGGAGATACGAGCAGTACTTC. Its protein product is CASSLSRVGTGGRYEQYF.

The rearrangement links TRBV29-1 to TRBJ2-5; 7 positions match TRBD1. The germline V gene encodes CDR1 SQVTM and CDR2 ANQGSEA. V lost 2 bases, J lost 4 bases, and 13 bases stayed unmatched. This CDR3 has 16 amino acids. The CDR3 DNA is TGCAGCGTTGAATCTCCGGTAACAGGGGCGGGAGAGACCCAGTACTTC. Translated: CSVESPVTGAGETQYF. Full variable domain (outside the CDR3, taken from reference TRBV29-1 and TRBJ2-5): SAVISQKPSRDICQRGTSLTIQCQVDSQVTMMFWYRQQPGQSLTLIATANQGSEATYESGFVIDKFPISRPNLTFSTLTVSNMSPEDSSIYLCSVESPVTGAGETQYFGPGTRLLVL.

The V gene is TRBV10-3, the J gene TRBJ1-2; 9 bases agree with TRBD1. CDR1 and CDR2 from the germline V gene are ENHRY and SYGVKD. This CDR3 is 13 amino acids long. The V gene end was trimmed by 6 bases and the J gene end by 8 bases; junction bases not matched to a gene: 7. The CDR3 reads CAISLQGAEGYTF. Here the CDR3 DNA reads TGTGCCATCAGCCTACAGGGGGCGGAAGGCTACACCTTC.

The V call is TRBV11-2, the J call TRBJ2-7, with TRBD1 matching over 9 bases. CDR1 SGHAT and CDR2 FQNNGV come from the germline V gene. This CDR3 spans 15 amino acids. V lost 1 base to trimming and J lost 6 bases; unmatched junction nucleotides: 7. The CDR3 DNA is TGTGCCAGCAGCTTAGCGGACAGGGGAAGGAGCGAGCAGTACTTC. It yields the protein CASSLADRGRSEQYF.

This chain uses TRBV21-1 with TRBJ1-2; the DNA was not used to check the table's D call, TRBD1. TRBV21-1 is annotated as a pseudogene. The CDR3 loop spans 14 amino acids. In nucleotides, the CDR3 is TGTGCCAGCAGCATTCCGGGACAGGGATCGGGCTACACCTTC. As protein: CASSIPGQGSGYTF.

This clone was seen only a few times. The V and J genes are TRBV11-3 and TRBJ1-1; D is undetermined. The CDR3 loop spans 13 amino acids. Germline CDR1 SGHNT, CDR2 YENEEA. The ends were cut back, 0 bases at V and 7 bases at J, with 9 bases in the middle. The CDR3 DNA reads as TGTGCCAGCAGCTTAGATCATCGGGGTGAAGCTTTCTTT. Translating it yields CASSLDHRGEAFF.

The gene calls are TRBV10-2 and TRBJ1-4; no clear D gene. Germline V CDR1 and CDR2: WSHSY, SAAADI. V shed 0 bases and J shed 5 bases, with 7 bases lying between them. The CDR3 totals 14 residues. The CDR3 reads CASSESSLNEKLFF. The CDR3 coding sequence is TGCGCCAGCAGTGAGTCGTCCCTAAATGAAAAACTGTTTTTT.